Reported below is one TCR beta chain. The antigen remains undetermined. Through a sample-barcoded 5' primer and a J-beta primer mix, a second PCR was run for roughly 6 to 12 cycles. Carrying 12 random nucleotides, a template-switch adaptor labeled each individual cDNA molecule. TCRdb used MiXCR to reprocess the 5' RACE reads, holding one entry per CDR3 protein. The top ten clones hold about two fifths of a sample with over 700,000 distinct CDR3 sequences, about 55% of them seen once. The sample is drawn from a study of blood T cells in healthy people across ages. Study-wide results and limits: Older age coincided with a roughly linear decline in TCR beta diversity per million T cells.

The CDR3 extends over 15 amino acids. V shed 4 bases and J 5 bases; nucleotides not matched to a gene: 9. Germline V gene lookup returns CDR1 SEHNR and CDR2 FQNEAQ (reference sequence). Donors were systemically healthy Caucasian individuals from Russia aged 6 to 90 years. The source is a man older than 75 in good health. This chain joins TRBV7-9 and TRBJ1-2; TRBD1 agrees at 8 bases. Sequencing was done on a sample of blood. The CDR3: CASSSFDRGIYGYTF. The DNA of the CDR3 is TGTGCCAGCAGCTCGTTCGACAGGGGCATTTATGGCTACACCTTC.